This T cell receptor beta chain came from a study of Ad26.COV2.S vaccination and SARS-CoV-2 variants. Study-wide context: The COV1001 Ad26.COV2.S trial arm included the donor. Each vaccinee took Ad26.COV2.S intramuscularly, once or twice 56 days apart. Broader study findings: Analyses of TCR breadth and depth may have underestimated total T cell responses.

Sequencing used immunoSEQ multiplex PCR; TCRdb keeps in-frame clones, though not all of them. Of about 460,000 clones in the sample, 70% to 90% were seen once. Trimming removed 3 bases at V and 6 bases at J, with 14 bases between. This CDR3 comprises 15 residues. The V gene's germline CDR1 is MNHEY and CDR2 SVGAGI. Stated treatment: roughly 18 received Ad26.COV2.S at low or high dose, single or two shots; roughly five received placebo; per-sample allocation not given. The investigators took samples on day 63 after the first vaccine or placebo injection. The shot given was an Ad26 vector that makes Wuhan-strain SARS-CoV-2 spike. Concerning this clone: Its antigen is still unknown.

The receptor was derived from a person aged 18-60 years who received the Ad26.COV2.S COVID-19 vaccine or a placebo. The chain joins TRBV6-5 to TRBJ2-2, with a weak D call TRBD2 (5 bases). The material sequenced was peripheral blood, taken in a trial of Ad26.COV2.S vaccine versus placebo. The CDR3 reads CASSYEGRTPGELFF. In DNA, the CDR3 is TGTGCCAGCAGTTATGAGGGCCGAACGCCCGGGGAGCTGTTTTTT.